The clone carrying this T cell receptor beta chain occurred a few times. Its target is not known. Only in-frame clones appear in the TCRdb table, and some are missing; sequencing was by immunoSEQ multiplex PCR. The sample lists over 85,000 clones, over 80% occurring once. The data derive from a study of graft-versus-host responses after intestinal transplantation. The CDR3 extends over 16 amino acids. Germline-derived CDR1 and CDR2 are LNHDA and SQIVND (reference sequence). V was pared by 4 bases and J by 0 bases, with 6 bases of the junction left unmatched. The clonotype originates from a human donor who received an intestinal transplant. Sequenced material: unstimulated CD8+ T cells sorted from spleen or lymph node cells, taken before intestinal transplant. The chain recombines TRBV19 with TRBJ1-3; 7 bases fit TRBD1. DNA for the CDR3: TGTGCCAGTAGTAATTGGACAGGAGGCTCTGGAAACACCATATATTTT. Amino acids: CASSNWTGGSGNTIYF.